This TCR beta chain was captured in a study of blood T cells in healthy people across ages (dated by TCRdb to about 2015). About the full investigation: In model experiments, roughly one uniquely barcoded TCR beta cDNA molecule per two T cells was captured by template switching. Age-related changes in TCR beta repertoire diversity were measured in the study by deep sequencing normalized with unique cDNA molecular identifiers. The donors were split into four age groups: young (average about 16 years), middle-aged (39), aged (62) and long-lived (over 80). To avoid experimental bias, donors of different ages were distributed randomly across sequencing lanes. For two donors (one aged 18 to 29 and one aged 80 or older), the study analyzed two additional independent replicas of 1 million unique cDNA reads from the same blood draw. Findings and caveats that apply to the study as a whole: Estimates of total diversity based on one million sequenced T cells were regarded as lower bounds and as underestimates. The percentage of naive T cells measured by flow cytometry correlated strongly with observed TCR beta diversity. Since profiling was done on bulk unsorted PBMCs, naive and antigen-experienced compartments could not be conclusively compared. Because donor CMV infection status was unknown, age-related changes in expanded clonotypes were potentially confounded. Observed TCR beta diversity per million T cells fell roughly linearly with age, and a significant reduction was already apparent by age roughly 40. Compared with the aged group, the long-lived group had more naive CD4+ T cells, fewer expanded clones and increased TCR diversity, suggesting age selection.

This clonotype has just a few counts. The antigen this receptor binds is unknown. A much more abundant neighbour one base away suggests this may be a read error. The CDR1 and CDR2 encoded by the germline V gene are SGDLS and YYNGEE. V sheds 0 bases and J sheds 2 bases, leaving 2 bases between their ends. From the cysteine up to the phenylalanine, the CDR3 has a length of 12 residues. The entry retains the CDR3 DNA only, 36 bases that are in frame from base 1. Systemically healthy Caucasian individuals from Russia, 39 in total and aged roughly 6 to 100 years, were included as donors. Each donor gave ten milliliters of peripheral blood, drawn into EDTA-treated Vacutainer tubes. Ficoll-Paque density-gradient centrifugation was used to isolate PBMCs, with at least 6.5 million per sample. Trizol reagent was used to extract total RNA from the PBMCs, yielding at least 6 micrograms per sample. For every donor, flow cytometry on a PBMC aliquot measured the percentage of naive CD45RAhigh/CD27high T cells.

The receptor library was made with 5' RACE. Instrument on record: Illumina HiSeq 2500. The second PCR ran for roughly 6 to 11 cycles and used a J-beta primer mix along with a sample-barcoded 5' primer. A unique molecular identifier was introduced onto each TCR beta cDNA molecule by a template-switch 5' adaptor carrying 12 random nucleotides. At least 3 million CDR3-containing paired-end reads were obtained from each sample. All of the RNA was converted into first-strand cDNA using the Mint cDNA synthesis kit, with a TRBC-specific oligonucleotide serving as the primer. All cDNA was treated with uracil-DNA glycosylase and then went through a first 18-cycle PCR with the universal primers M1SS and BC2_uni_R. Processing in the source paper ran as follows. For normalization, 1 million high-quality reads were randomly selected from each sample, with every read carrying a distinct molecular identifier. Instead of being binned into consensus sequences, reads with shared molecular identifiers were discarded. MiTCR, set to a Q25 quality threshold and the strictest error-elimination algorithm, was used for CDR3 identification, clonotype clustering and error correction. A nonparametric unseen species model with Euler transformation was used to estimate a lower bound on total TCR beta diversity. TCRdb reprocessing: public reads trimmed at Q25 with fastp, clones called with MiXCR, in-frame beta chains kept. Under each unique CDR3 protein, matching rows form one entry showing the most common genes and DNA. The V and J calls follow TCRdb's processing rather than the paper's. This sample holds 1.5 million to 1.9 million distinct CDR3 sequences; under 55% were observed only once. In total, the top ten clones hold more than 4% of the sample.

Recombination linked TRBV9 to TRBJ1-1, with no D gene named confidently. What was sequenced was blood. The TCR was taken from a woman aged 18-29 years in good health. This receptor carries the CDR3 CASSVDNTEAFF. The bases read TGTGCCAGCAGCGTAGATAACACTGAAGCTTTCTTT.